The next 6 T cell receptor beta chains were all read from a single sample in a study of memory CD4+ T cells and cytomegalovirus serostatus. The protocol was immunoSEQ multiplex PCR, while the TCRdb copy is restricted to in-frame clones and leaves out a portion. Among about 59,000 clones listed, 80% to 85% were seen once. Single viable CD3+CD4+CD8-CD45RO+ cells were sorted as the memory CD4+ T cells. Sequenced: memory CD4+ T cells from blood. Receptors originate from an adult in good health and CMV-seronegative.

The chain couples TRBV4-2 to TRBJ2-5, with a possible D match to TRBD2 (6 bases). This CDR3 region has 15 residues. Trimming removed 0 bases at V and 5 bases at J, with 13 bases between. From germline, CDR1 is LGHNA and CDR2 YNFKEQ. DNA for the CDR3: TGTGCCAGCAGCCAAGATCGACTAGTCGGGGAGACCCAGTACTTC. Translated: CASSQDRLVGETQYF.

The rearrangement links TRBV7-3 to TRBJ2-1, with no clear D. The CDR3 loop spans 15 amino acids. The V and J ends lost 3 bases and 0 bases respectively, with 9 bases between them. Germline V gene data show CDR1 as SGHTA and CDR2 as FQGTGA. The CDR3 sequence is CASSLILSSYNEQFF. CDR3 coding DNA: TGTGCCAGCAGCTTGATCCTCAGCTCCTACAATGAGCAGTTCTTC.

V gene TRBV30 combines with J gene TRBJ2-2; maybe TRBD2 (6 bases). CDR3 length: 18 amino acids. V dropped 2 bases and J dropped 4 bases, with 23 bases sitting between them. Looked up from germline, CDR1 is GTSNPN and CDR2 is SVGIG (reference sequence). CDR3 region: CAWSLEGVVAGPTGELFF. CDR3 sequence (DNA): TGTGCCTGGAGTTTGGAAGGGGTTGTGGCGGGACCCACCGGGGAGCTGTTTTTT. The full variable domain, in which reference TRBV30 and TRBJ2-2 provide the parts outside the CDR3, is SQTIHQWPATLVQPVGSPLSLECTVEGTSNPNLYWYRQAAGRGLQLLFYSVGIGQISSEVPQNLSASRPQDRQFILSSKKLLLSDSGFYLCAWSLEGVVAGPTGELFFGEGSRLTVL.

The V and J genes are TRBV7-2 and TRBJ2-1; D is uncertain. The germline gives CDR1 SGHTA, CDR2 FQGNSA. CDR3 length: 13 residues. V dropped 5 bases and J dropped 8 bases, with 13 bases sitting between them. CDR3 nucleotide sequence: TGTGCCAGCAGCCCCCAAGGGTTAGATGAGCAGTTCTTC. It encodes CASSPQGLDEQFF.

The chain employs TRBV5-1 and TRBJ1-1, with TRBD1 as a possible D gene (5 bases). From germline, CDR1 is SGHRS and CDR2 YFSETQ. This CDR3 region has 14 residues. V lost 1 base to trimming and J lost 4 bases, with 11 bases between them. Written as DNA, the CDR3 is TGCGCCAGCAGCTTGCAGGGTCGGGGCACTGAAGCTTTCTTT. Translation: CASSLQGRGTEAFF.

This CDR3 reads CASRGQASLYEQYF. CDR3 coding DNA: TGCGCCAGCAGGGGACAGGCCTCCCTCTACGAGCAGTACTTC. The chain recombines TRBV5-1 with TRBJ2-7; 8 bases map to TRBD1. CDR3 length equals 14 residues. Germline trimming cut 5 bases from V and 3 bases from J; bases unmatched to any gene: 7. Germline CDR1 and CDR2: SGHRS and YFSETQ.